This TCR beta chain was obtained from a study of human T cells and chemical hapten exposure. Broader study findings: Given that the donors had alopecia, their immune response may differ from that seen in healthy people.

One entry per CDR3 protein results from TCRdb running MiXCR on the RACE reads. The sample includes 180,000 or so distinct CDR3 sequences, about 31% of them seen just once. The V segment lost 1 base and the J segment 4 bases; nucleotides outside the gene matches: 7. This CDR3 spans 15 amino acids. Germline V CDR1 and CDR2: SGHRS, YFSETQ. Notes on this clonotype: What it recognizes is unknown.

Time point described: pre-sensitization, week 0. Noted treatment: therapeutic diphenylcyclopropenone sensitization with weekly scalp DPC. This sequence originates from a woman in her 30s with alopecia areata. Some clones in this sample may be carry-over from other donors' samples. The rearrangement links TRBV5-1 to TRBJ2-7, with 8 bases that match TRBD1. The source was whole blood, collected in connection with sensitization to the hapten diphenylcyclopropenone (DPC). The chain's CDR3 is CASSLSSTGEYEQYF. CDR3 DNA: TGCGCCAGCAGCTTGAGTTCGACAGGGGAATACGAGCAGTACTTC.